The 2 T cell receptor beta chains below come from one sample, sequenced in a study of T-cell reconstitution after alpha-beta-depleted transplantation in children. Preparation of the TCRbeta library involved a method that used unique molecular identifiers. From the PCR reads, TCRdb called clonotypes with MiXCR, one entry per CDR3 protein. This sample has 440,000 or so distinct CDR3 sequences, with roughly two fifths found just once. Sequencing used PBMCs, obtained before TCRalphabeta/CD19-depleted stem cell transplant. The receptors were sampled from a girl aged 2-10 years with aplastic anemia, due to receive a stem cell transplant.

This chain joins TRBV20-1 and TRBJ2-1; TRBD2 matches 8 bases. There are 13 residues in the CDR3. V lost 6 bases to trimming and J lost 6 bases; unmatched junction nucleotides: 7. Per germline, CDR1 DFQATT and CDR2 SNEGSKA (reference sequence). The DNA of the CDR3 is TGCAGTGCCCTTAGCGGGAACGGCAATGAGCAGTTCTTC. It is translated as CSALSGNGNEQFF.

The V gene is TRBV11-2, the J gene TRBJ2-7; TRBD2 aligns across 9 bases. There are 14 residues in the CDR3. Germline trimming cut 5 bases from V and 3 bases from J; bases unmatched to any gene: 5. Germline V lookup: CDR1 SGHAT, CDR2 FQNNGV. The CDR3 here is CASSRAGGFYEQYF. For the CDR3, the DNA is TGTGCCAGCAGCCGCGCGGGAGGGTTCTACGAGCAGTACTTC.